A selection of T cell receptor beta chains follows, all from one sample in a study of cytomegalovirus exposure and HLA in healthy donors. TCRdb's copy holds only in-frame clones and misses some; the assay was immunoSEQ multiplex PCR. In the table there are more than 150,000 clones, around 80% of which are singletons. The sequenced material came from PBMCs. Receptors originate from a woman in her 50s in good health and CMV-seropositive. Both conserved end residues are part of each CDR3. A D gene is named only where the DNA matches it firmly. Clone size, where shown, is once, few, many, or a class for clones that have expanded.

>TRBJ2-5|.|TRBV28|.
TGTGCCAGCAACGCGGGGTGGGGAGAGACCCAGTACTTC
CASNAGWGETQYF
>TRBJ1-2|few|TRBV28|.
TGTGCCAGCAGTTTATATCAGGGAGGGGGCTACACCTTC
CASSLYQGGGYTF
>TRBJ1-5|.|TRBV14|.
TGTGCCAGCAGCCCGTACAGAATCAATCAGCCCCAGCATTTT
CASSPYRINQPQHF
>TRBJ1-2|.|TRBV5-1|.
TGCGCCAGCAGCCCCACAACAGGGATATCCTATGGCTACACCTTC
CASSPTTGISYGYTF
>TRBJ1-5|.|TRBV4-2|TRBD1
TGTGCCAGCAGCCAAGGGGACAGCCCTATAGCAACCTATCAGCCCCAGCATTTT
CASSQGDSPIATYQPQHF
>TRBJ1-5|.|TRBV10-3|.
TGTGCCATCAGCCCTGAGACAGGAAGCAATCAGCCCCAGCATTTT
CAISPETGSNQPQHF
>TRBJ2-1|.|TRBV19|.
TGTGCCAGTACTGTAACCGATAGGACAGTAGTCCCCAATGAGCAGTTCTTC
CASTVTDRTVVPNEQFF
>TRBJ2-7|.|TRBV15|.
TGTGCCACCAGCAGACGGAAACAGGACTACGAGCAGTACTTC
CATSRRKQDYEQYF
>TRBJ2-7|.|TRBV18|TRBD1
TGTGCCAGCTCACCCGGGACAGTTTCCTACGAGCAGTACTTC
CASSPGTVSYEQYF
>TRBJ1-1|.|TRBV11-3|.
TGTGCCAGCAGCTTGGGCAGGGACACTGAAGCTTTCTTT
CASSLGRDTEAFF
>TRBJ2-1|.|TRBV27|.
TGTGCCAGCAGCGACTTCGATGAGCAGTTCTTC
CASSDFDEQFF
>TRBJ2-2|.|TRBV7-2|TRBD1
TGTGCCAGCAGCTACCGACGGGACAGGGGGCGCGCGGGGGAGCTGTTTTTT
CASSYRRDRGRAGELFF
>TRBJ1-1|few|TRBV4-3|.
TGCGCCAGCAGCCAAGACCCCAAGAACACTGAAGCTTTCTTT
CASSQDPKNTEAFF
>TRBJ2-3|.|TRBV11-2|.
TGTGCCAGCAGCTACAACAGGGCGGGTATCCCAGATACGCAGTATTTT
CASSYNRAGIPDTQYF
>TRBJ1-2|.|TRBV19|TRBD1
TGTGCCAGTAGTGTATACAGGGGAAGTGGCTACACCTTC
CASSVYRGSGYTF
>TRBJ2-7|.|TRBV19|TRBD2
TGTGCCAGTAGTAGGGAGGGCTTGAACGAGCAGTACTTC
CASSREGLNEQYF
>TRBJ2-5|.|TRBV7-3|TRBD1
TGTGCCAGCAGTACTACAGGGGGCAGGGAGACCCAGTACTTC
CASSTTGGRETQYF
>TRBJ1-2|.|TRBV28|TRBD1
TGTGCCAGCAGTTTTAAAACCACAGGGGGAGGAGGCTACACCTTC
CASSFKTTGGGGYTF
>TRBJ2-7|.|TRBV19|.
TGTGCCAGTAGAAGCCCGAGCTCCTACGAGCAGTACTTC
CASRSPSSYEQYF
>TRBJ2-5|.|TRBV7-9|.
TGTGCCAGCAGCTTTTCAGGGGCGCTGGGGTTCATCGAGACCCAGTACTTC
CASSFSGALGFIETQYF
>TRBJ2-3|.|TRBV4-3|.
TGCGCCAGCAGCCCGCGGGCGAACGCGGTTAGCACAGATACGCAGTATTTT
CASSPRANAVSTDTQYF
>TRBJ2-3|.|TRBV11-1|TRBD1
TGTGCCAGCAGCTTGGGGGACAGGGTTCCAGATACGCAGTATTTT
CASSLGDRVPDTQYF